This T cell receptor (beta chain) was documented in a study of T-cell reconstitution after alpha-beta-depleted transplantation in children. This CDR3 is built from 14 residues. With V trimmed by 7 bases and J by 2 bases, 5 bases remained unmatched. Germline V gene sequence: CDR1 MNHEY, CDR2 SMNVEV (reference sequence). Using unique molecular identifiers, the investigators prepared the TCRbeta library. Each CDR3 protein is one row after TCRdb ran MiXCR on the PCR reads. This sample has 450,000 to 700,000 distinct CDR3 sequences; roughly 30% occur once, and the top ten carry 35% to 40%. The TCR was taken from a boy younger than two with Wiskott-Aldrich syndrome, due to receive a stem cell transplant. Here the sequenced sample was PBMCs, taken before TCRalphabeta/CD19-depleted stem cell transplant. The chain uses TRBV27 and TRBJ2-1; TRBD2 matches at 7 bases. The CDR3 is CASTRGRTYNEQFF. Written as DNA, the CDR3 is TGTGCCAGCACCCGCGGGAGAACCTACAATGAGCAGTTCTTC.